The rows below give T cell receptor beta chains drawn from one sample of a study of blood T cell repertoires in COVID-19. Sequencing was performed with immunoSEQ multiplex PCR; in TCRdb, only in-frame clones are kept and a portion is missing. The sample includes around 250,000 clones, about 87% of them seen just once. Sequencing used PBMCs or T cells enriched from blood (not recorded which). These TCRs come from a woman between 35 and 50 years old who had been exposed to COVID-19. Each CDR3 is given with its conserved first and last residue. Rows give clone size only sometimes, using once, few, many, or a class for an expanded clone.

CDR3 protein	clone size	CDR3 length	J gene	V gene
CASSASGAYEQYF	.	13	TRBJ2-7	TRBV6-6
CASGYGGPHNGGNQPQHF	.	18	TRBJ1-5	TRBV7-8
CASSNARVNEKLFF	.	14	TRBJ1-4	TRBV19
CASSEMAGGNEQFF	.	14	TRBJ2-1	TRBV6-4
CASSLFSGDNEQFF	.	14	TRBJ2-1	TRBV7-2
CASSPSDFRDRGPSDTQYF	once	19	TRBJ2-3	TRBV7-2
CASRRGSNTGELFF	.	14	TRBJ2-2	TRBV13
CASSLTYRGNNEQFF	few	15	TRBJ2-1	TRBV7-2
CASKDPVATGAGNEQFF	.	17	TRBJ2-1	TRBV2
CASSLAGGFLDYEQYF	.	16	TRBJ2-7	TRBV5-5
CASSVLAGYDETQYF	few	15	TRBJ2-5	TRBV9
CASSKEYGQGGKKNTEAFF	.	19	TRBJ1-1	TRBV21-1
CASSLSRQGKETQYF	.	15	TRBJ2-5	TRBV7-9
CASSLRRASALWVSSYNEQFF	.	21	TRBJ2-1	TRBV5-1
CASSFDSTAGWDEQFF	.	16	TRBJ2-1	TRBV27
CASSLEWGGQETQYF	.	15	TRBJ2-5	TRBV19
CASSLYVRGNTEAFF	.	15	TRBJ1-1	TRBV28
CASSPGGNGNQPQHF	.	15	TRBJ1-5	TRBV5-1
CASSIYQGAPGNEQFF	.	16	TRBJ2-1	TRBV11-2
CASSPNRGFGANVLTF	.	16	TRBJ2-6	TRBV18
CASSGLGRGLVRGANVLTF	.	19	TRBJ2-6	TRBV19
CASSYGQLPTHEKLFF	.	16	TRBJ1-4	TRBV6-5
CATCRRAGPTNEKLFF	.	16	TRBJ1-4	TRBV19
CAISPPLAGGTGELFF	.	16	TRBJ2-2	TRBV10-3
CASSAGEGPRELFF	once	14	TRBJ2-2	TRBV19